These 14 T cell receptor beta chains share one sample of origin, sequenced in a study of CD8+CD57+ T cells in acquired aplastic anemia. Genomic DNA served as template for TCR beta VDJ and CDR3 profiling. TCRdb used MiXCR to reprocess the reads, holding one entry per CDR3 protein. This sample carries 200,000 or so distinct CDR3 sequences, 64% of them seen once, and the ten largest clones take about half. The sequencing sample was made of sorted CD4+, CD8+, or CD8+CD57+ T cells (not recorded which) from PBMCs. The receptor source for this set is a human donor with severe aplastic anemia or a healthy control (not recorded which).

Note on this clonotype: A read error may account for a junction end that differs from germline. The rearrangement uses TRBV20-1 and TRBJ1-4; no reliable D call. Germline lookup yields CDR1 DFQATT and CDR2 SNEGSKA (reference sequence). The CDR3 has 12 amino acids. CDR3 residues: CSARGWGERLFF. The CDR3 DNA follows: TGCAGTGCTAGGGGGTGGGGTGAAAGACTGTTTTTT.

V usage is TRBV24-1 and J usage is TRBJ2-5; tentative D call: TRBD2 (5 bases). Germline V lookup: CDR1 KGHDR, CDR2 SFDVKD. V was pared by 1 base and J by 4 bases, with 9 bases between. The CDR3 has 14 residues. The CDR3 region is CATSDFRERETQYF. In DNA, the CDR3 is TGTGCCACCAGTGATTTTAGGGAGCGAGAGACCCAGTACTTC.

This clonotype was counted only a few times. The chain has TRBV14 and TRBJ2-6; D ambiguous. This CDR3 has 12 residues. The germline V gene encodes CDR1 SGHDN and CDR2 FVKESK. Trimming removed 4 bases at V and 5 bases at J, with 3 bases between. The CDR3 is CASSLRANVLTF. Here the CDR3 DNA reads TGTGCCAGCAGCCTACGGGCCAACGTCCTGACTTTC.

The chain couples TRBV11-2 to TRBJ1-2, with 9 bases lining up with TRBD1. The CDR3 is made up of 18 amino acids. V shed 0 bases and J 2 bases; nucleotides not matched to a gene: 10. Germline lookup yields CDR1 SGHAT and CDR2 FQNNGV. Here the CDR3 reads CASSLEWGTGYGNYGYTF. The DNA for the CDR3 is TGTGCCAGCAGCTTAGAATGGGGGACAGGGTACGGCAACTATGGCTACACCTTC.

About this clonotype: A read error may explain this, as a much larger clone is one base away. The gene calls are TRBV4-1 and TRBJ2-7; D remains unclear. CDR1 and CDR2 from the germline V gene are MGHRA and YSYEKL. The CDR3 runs 16 residues. The CDR3 DNA sequence: TGCGCCGGCAGCCAAGATGGAACTCAGACCTCCTACGAGCAGTACTTC. This encodes CAGSQDGTQTSYEQYF.

This clonotype was counted ten times or more. The chain couples TRBV6-6 to TRBJ1-3; D might be TRBD1 (5 bases). V lost 6 bases, J lost 4 bases, and 10 bases lay in between. This CDR3 is built from 13 residues. Germline-derived CDR1 and CDR2 are MNHNY and SVGAGI (reference sequence). CDR3 nucleotides: TGTGCCAGCAGCGGGGCGGGGGGAAACACCATATATTTT. Protein sequence: CASSGAGGNTIYF.

The rearrangement joins TRBV28 to TRBJ2-1; the D gene is possibly TRBD1 (5 bases). With 1 base removed from V and 5 bases from J, the gap between germline ends came to 9 bases. CDR3 length equals 14 residues. Per the germline V gene, CDR1 is MDHEN and CDR2 is SYDVKM. DNA for the CDR3: TGTGCCAGCAGTTTATTAGGACACAACAATGAGCAGTTCTTC. Translating it yields CASSLLGHNNEQFF. Combining the CDR3 with reference TRBV28 and TRBJ2-1 gives the whole variable domain DVKVTQSSRYLVKRTGEKVFLECVQDMDHENMFWYRQDPGLGLRLIYFSYDVKMKEKGDIPEGYSVSREKKERFSLILESASTNQTSMYLCASSLLGHNNEQFFGPGTRLTVL.

The chain combines TRBV30 with TRBJ1-5, with D possibly being TRBD1 (6 bases). V lost 3 bases, J lost 7 bases, and 13 bases lay in between. The germline V gene has CDR1 GTSNPN and CDR2 SVGIG (reference sequence). The CDR3 runs 13 residues. The CDR3 bases are TGTGCCTGGAGAGGGGGTAGCGGACAGCCCCAGCATTTT. As protein: CAWRGGSGQPQHF.

The chain carries TRBV19 and TRBJ1-1, with D perhaps matching TRBD1 (5 bases). Trimming took 5 bases from V and 4 from J, leaving 14 bases between them. Germline-derived CDR1 and CDR2 are LNHDA and SQIVND (reference sequence). This CDR3 comprises 14 residues. The CDR3 DNA reads TGTGCCAGTAGTCCGCCCCGACAGACCACTGAAGCTTTCTTT. This gives the protein CASSPPRQTTEAFF.

Regarding this clonotype: Mismatch with germline at one junction end may stem from a read error. The V and J genes are TRBV20-1 and TRBJ2-7; no clear D gene. From germline, CDR1 is DFQATT and CDR2 SNEGSKA (reference sequence). The CDR3 sequence is 9 residues long. The CDR3 spells CSAQDGWGF. Here the CDR3 DNA reads TGCAGTGCCCAGGACGGATGGGGCTTC.

This clonotype was counted between two and nine times. The chain employs TRBV7-9 and TRBJ1-2, with D uncertain. This CDR3 spans 15 amino acids. Trimming took off 5 bases at V and 3 bases at J, with 16 bases between the two ends. Germline V lookup: CDR1 SEHNR, CDR2 FQNEAQ (reference sequence). The CDR3 spells CASSPPGRLDYGYTF. The DNA of the CDR3 is TGTGCCAGCAGCCCACCCGGACGGTTGGACTATGGCTACACCTTC.

This rearrangement joins TRBV20-1 to TRBJ2-2; 7 positions match TRBD1. Germline V CDR1 and CDR2: DFQATT, SNEGSKA (reference sequence). Trimming removed 3 bases from V and 8 bases from J; junction bases left unmatched: 9. This CDR3 has 14 residues. The CDR3 spells CSASSGQNLGELFF. DNA of the CDR3: TGCAGTGCTAGTTCGGGACAGAACTTAGGGGAGCTGTTTTTT.

This clonotype appeared many times. J is TRBJ1-2 and V is TRBV5-8; 7 bases agree with TRBD1. V shed 3 bases and J 8 bases; nucleotides not matched to a gene: 13. This CDR3 has 15 residues. The germline gives CDR1 SGHTS, CDR2 YDEGEE. DNA of the CDR3: TGTGCCAGCAGCTCACCGGGACAGCTAGGGTCCGGCTACACCTTC. This gives the protein CASSSPGQLGSGYTF.

This clonotype was recorded a few times. Given a much more abundant clone one base away, this may be a read error. CDR3: CASSLGLAVCEQYF. The CDR3 nucleotides are TGTGCCAGCAGCTTGGGGCTAGCGGTCTGCGAGCAGTACTTC. J is TRBJ2-7 and V is TRBV5-8; TRBD2 aligns across 7 bases. Trimming at V came to 0 bases and at J to 6 bases, leaving 6 bases not matched to a gene. Per the germline V gene, CDR1 is SGHTS and CDR2 is YDEGEE. The CDR3 loop spans 14 amino acids.